What follows are 9 T cell receptor beta chains derived from one specimen sequenced in a study of glioma-infiltrating T cells. Using RNA template, CDR3s of TCR alpha and beta were amplified with iRepertoire arm-PCR. In TCRdb, the multiplex PCR reads were re-called with MiXCR into one record per CDR3 protein. The sample carries around 93,000 distinct CDR3 sequences, roughly 40% recorded once. Source material: glioma tissue, nonneoplastic brain tissue, or PBMCs (not recorded which). The origin of the receptors is a human donor with low-grade glioma or glioblastoma, undergoing nonglioma brain surgery, or in good health (not recorded which).

This clonotype has a count of ten or more. The chain recombines TRBV6-2 or TRBV6-3 with TRBJ2-3; 7 bases fit TRBD1. V lost 6 bases and J lost 0; bases outside the gene matches: 6. The CDR3 length is 15 residues. Per germline, CDR1 MNHEY and CDR2 SVGEGT. CDR3 nucleotide sequence: TGTGCCAGCAGCCCGAGGGACAGAAGCACAGATACGCAGTATTTT. Protein sequence: CASSPRDRSTDTQYF.

Turning to this clonotype: This may arise from a read error, as a much more abundant clone is one base away. The V gene is TRBV12-3 or TRBV12-4, the J gene TRBJ2-1, with 9 bases fitting TRBD1. The CDR3 sequence is 15 residues long. Here the CDR3 DNA reads TGTGCCTGCAGATCTAGACAGGGGGGGACCAATGAGCAGTTCTTC. This gives the protein CACRSRQGGTNEQFF.

The sample holds many counts of this clonotype. The J gene is TRBJ1-2, the V gene TRBV19; no clear D gene. V was cut by 3 bases and J by 4 bases, with 15 bases left in between. This CDR3 region has 15 residues. Germline V gene lookup returns CDR1 LNHDA and CDR2 SQIVND (reference sequence). This CDR3 is CASSMGGQDGYGYTF. CDR3 in DNA: TGTGCCAGTAGTATGGGTGGGCAGGATGGCTATGGCTACACCTTC.

This clonotype came up many times. The chain links TRBV20-1 to TRBJ2-7; D might be TRBD2 (6 bases). The CDR3 extends over 14 amino acids. The V gene's germline CDR1 is DFQATT and CDR2 SNEGSKA (reference sequence). Between the trimmed V and J ends, which lost 3 bases and 2 bases, there was a span of 14 bases. CDR3 amino acids: CSASLGGPTYEQYF. In nucleotides, the CDR3 is TGCAGTGCTAGTTTGGGGGGTCCTACCTACGAGCAGTACTTC.

The table lists this clonotype with many counts. The chain joins TRBV5-4 to TRBJ2-2; 8 bases agree with TRBD2. The junction had 3 bases not matched to a gene; V was cut back by 1 base and J by 4 bases. There are 15 residues in the CDR3. In germline, CDR1 is SGHNT, CDR2 YYREEE (reference sequence). CDR3 protein: CASSLTSGTTGELFF. CDR3 nucleotides: TGTGCCAGCAGCTTGACTAGCGGTACCACCGGGGAGCTGTTTTTT. Variable domain in full (rest from reference TRBV5-4 and TRBJ2-2): ETGVTQSPTHLIKTRGQQVTLRCSSQSGHNTVSWYQQALGQGPQFIFQYYREEENGRGNFPPRFSGLQFPNYSSELNVNALELDDSALYLCASSLTSGTTGELFFGEGSRLTVL.

About this clonotype: Sequence at one end of the junction differs from germline and may be a read error. This chain joins TRBV7-2 and TRBJ1-2, with unresolved D. This CDR3 comprises 13 residues. Germline loops: CDR1 SGHTA, CDR2 FQGNSA. CDR3 coding DNA: TGTGCCAGCAGCTTGAGGAAGGTTTATGGCTACGCCTTC. Translated: CASSLRKVYGYAF.

This sequence joins TRBV28 and TRBJ1-4; perhaps TRBD1 as D (5 bases). This CDR3 is built from 14 residues. Germline values: CDR1 MDHEN, CDR2 SYDVKM. V was trimmed by 5 bases and J by 7 bases, leaving 14 bases between them. CDR3 region: CASSTRRQFEKLFF. DNA for the CDR3: TGTGCCAGCAGTACACGTCGACAGTTTGAAAAACTGTTTTTT.

In this sample, this clonotype turned up many times. The rearrangement joins TRBV20-1 to TRBJ2-1; 8 bases fit TRBD2. Per the germline V gene, CDR1 is DFQATT and CDR2 is SNEGSKA (reference sequence). Unmatched junction bases numbered 4, after V lost 6 bases and J lost 12 bases. The CDR3 length is 10 residues. CDR3 sequence reads: CSATSVGQFF. CDR3 DNA: TGCAGTGCGACTAGCGTTGGGCAGTTCTTC.

On this clonotype itself: A read error may be the cause here, since a much bigger clone is one base away. The J gene is TRBJ2-2, the V gene TRBV29-1; 11 bases fit TRBD1. Looked up from germline, CDR1 is SQVTM and CDR2 is ANQGSEA. The CDR3 loop spans 16 amino acids. Written as DNA, the CDR3 is TGCAGCGTTGAAGCGGACAGGGGGCAGGGCACCGGGGAGCTGCTTTTT. As protein: CSVEADRGQGTGELLF.